A selection of T cell receptor beta chains follows, all from one sample in a study of CD8 T cells in ankylosing spondylitis. TCRdb re-called the 5' RACE reads with MiXCR, one entry per CDR3 protein. The sample has about 360,000 distinct CDR3 sequences; 20% are singletons. Sequencing was performed on blood, either unsorted or a sorted T cell fraction (not recorded which). All receptors derive from a male donor with ankylosing spondylitis or in good health (not recorded which). The CDR3 runs from the conserved cysteine through the conserved F or W. A D gene is named only where the DNA matches it firmly. Where a row states a size, it is once, few, many or the class of an expanded clone; other rows omit it.

TRBV1	NA	few	TRBJ2-1	TGCACCAGCAGCCTGGGGCGGAACTACAATGAGCAGTTCTTC	CTSSLGRNYNEQFF
TRBV6-2/TRBV6-3	NA	NA	TRBJ2-1	TGTGCCAGCAGTTACCCGAGGCAGGGACTGCGAGGCGGGTCCTACAATGAGCAGTTCTTC	CASSYPRQGLRGGSYNEQFF
TRBV11-1	NA	NA	TRBJ1-5	TGTGCCAGGACTGAAGATAGCAATCAGCCCCAGCATTTT	CARTEDSNQPQHF
TRBV12-3/TRBV12-4	NA	many	TRBJ2-3	TGTGCCAGCAGTTTGGTGGCCTTTAGCACAGATACGCAGTATTTT	CASSLVAFSTDTQYF
TRBV6-1	TRBD1	NA	TRBJ2-1	TGTGCCAGCAGCGAACGCATGACAGGGGGCACTCAGGATGAGCAGTTCTTC	CASSERMTGGTQDEQFF
TRBV12-3/TRBV12-4	TRBD2	few	TRBJ2-3	TGTGCCAGCAGTTTAATAGCGGGGGTAACAGATACGCAGTATTTT	CASSLIAGVTDTQYF
TRBV10-3	NA	few	TRBJ2-5	TGTGCCATCAGTGTCCGGGACTCCAAAGAGACCCAGTACTTC	CAISVRDSKETQYF
TRBV14	NA	NA	TRBJ2-7	TGTGCCAGCAGCTCATCCAGGGAATACGACGAGCAGTACTTC	CASSSSREYDEQYF
TRBV21-1	NA	NA	TRBJ2-7	TGTGCCAGCAGCAACGACTGCGGGACAGGATACTACGAGCAGTACTTC	CASSNDCGTGYYEQYF
TRBV10-3	NA	NA	TRBJ2-7	TGTGCCACGGGACCCCGAAGCGGAGAGCAGTACTTC	CATGPRSGEQYF
TRBV20-1	TRBD2	NA	TRBJ2-2	TGCAGTGCTAGAGATTTGGCCGGGGAGGGCATAGCCGGGGAGCTGTTTTTT	CSARDLAGEGIAGELFF
TRBV5-1	TRBD1	few	TRBJ2-7	TGCGCCAGCAGCTACGACAGGGGGCAAACCTACGAGCAGTACTTC	CASSYDRGQTYEQYF
TRBV29-1	NA	NA	TRBJ2-1	TGCAGCGTCCCTGCTGGGCCCTACAATGAGCAGTTCTTC	CSVPAGPYNEQFF
TRBV9	NA	NA	TRBJ1-1	TGTGCCAGCAGCGTAATGGTGGACACTGAAGCTTTCTTT	CASSVMVDTEAFF
TRBV28	TRBD2	few	TRBJ2-3	TGTGCCAGCGTGCCCTTGGCGGGGGGGCCAGGTGGCACAGATACGCAGTATTTT	CASVPLAGGPGGTDTQYF
TRBV7-2	TRBD2	NA	TRBJ2-5	TGTGCCAGCAGCGATTCTAGCGGGGGGGAAGAGACCCAGTACTTC	CASSDSSGGEETQYF
TRBV7-9	NA	many	TRBJ2-7	TGTGCCAGCAGTTCCCGGGACAACTCCTACGAGCAGTACTTC	CASSSRDNSYEQYF
TRBV20-1	NA	few	TRBJ1-1	TGCAGTGCTAAGGTTGTGGGCACTGAAGCTTTCTTT	CSAKVVGTEAFF
TRBV20-1	NA	NA	TRBJ1-1	TGCAGTGCTAGAGACGCTACAGAAATGAACACTGAAGCTTTCTTT	CSARDATEMNTEAFF
TRBV6-5	TRBD2	NA	TRBJ2-3	TGTGCCAGCACTTTCGGGGGGGCCACAGATACGCAGTATTTT	CASTFGGATDTQYF
TRBV7-8	TRBD2	NA	TRBJ2-5	TGTGCCAGCAGCTTCGGGATAGCGGGGAAAGAGACCCAGTACTTC	CASSFGIAGKETQYF
TRBV6-5	TRBD1	NA	TRBJ2-6	TGTGCCAGCAGTTACTCGGGACAGGGGGCGCTTGGGGCCAACGTCCTGACTTTC	CASSYSGQGALGANVLTF
TRBV3-1	NA	few	TRBJ1-1	TGTGCCAGCAGCTACTTTGGGAGGTCCGGAGGTGAAGCTTTCTTT	CASSYFGRSGGEAFF
TRBV20-1	NA	few	TRBJ2-1	TGCAGTGCTAGTAGTTGGCGGGGGCCCGACTCCTACAATGAGCAGTTCTTC	CSASSWRGPDSYNEQFF
TRBV5-1	TRBD2	NA	TRBJ2-7	TGCGCCAGCAGCTTGGACCCCCTAGCGGGGACCTACGAGCAGTACTTC	CASSLDPLAGTYEQYF
TRBV27	NA	NA	TRBJ2-7	TGTGCCAGCAGCACCCTCCTTGGTTCGTCCCTCTACGAGCAGTACTTC	CASSTLLGSSLYEQYF
TRBV5-6	NA	few	TRBJ2-7	TGTGCCAGCAGCTTGAGGTTAAGCTCCTACGAGCAGTACTTC	CASSLRLSSYEQYF